This T cell receptor beta chain is from a study of blood T cell repertoires in COVID-19 (dated by TCRdb to the early 2020s). Regarding the complete study: Samples covering the acute and convalescent phases of COVID-19 were provided by collaborators in the United States, Italy and Spain. A freely available public database, intended as a resource for researchers studying the immune response to SARS-CoV-2, is where the repertoires were released. HLA class I and class II types, where available, came from metadata supplied by the sample provider rather than from assay-based typing. The sample metadata nearly always contained a de-identified subject ID, COVID-19 status, age in years and sex. The dataset comprised deeply sampled blood TCRbeta repertoires from subjects exposed to, actively infected with, or recovered from COVID-19. The samples were drawn from two sources: the first 160 participants of the ongoing ImmuneRACE study, and about 1,300 subjects contributed by 6 global collaborators. The material from the prospective study consisted of cDNA or gDNA derived from T cells, B-cell-depleted T cells, or PBMCs. General study outcomes and caveats: How much clinical and demographic metadata was included differed by source and by participant, and the metadata was provided uncurated.

Based on the germline V gene, the CDR1 and CDR2 sequences are SGHAT and FQNNGV. From the cysteine through the phenylalanine, the CDR3 covers 13 amino acids. This entry keeps only the CDR3 DNA: 39 bases, framed from base 1. Between the V and J ends, shortened by 4 bases and 3 bases respectively, the junction contains 10 bases. This clone was picked up a small number of times. Its antigen remains unidentified. The input lacks base qualities; no much larger clone sits a single base away. Whole blood was collected in K2EDTA tubes by collaborating institutions according to the institutions' own protocols. For TCRbeta analysis, collaborators shipped samples in one of three forms: frozen whole blood, isolated PBMCs, or DNA extracted from either of those sample types. TCRbeta CDR3 regions were amplified from genomic DNA using the immunoSEQ Assay, a bias-controlled multiplex PCR. Per the authors' processing: The number of nucleated cells in each sample was estimated from the amplification of reference gene primers within the assay. To quantify the absolute abundance of each unique TCRbeta CDR3 rearrangement, sequence reads were collapsed and filtered. For each sample, productive Simpson clonality was calculated by taking the square root of Simpson's diversity index across productive rearrangements. TCRdb re-hosts the immuneACCESS table, in-frame sequences only. Its copies lack some clones; in the studies checked, an unresolved V gene accounts for under half of them, and the cause for the rest is not known. For V, J and clone size, that table is used; D and trimming come from the DNA. The sample table lists more than 95,000 clones, around 84% of them with a count of one. Of the sample, around 13% falls within the top ten clones.

The specimen was peripheral blood. The sequence derives from a human donor in a cohort sampled during active COVID-19. The V gene is TRBV11-2 and the J gene is TRBJ2-7, with TRBD1 perhaps the D gene, on 6 matching bases. The nucleotide sequence reads as follows: TGTGCCAGCAGCTCCGGACAGATCTACGAGCAGTACTTC. Its product reads: CASSSGQIYEQYF.